The 26 T cell receptor beta chains given below trace back to one sample, sequenced in a study of blood T cell repertoires in COVID-19. The assay was immunoSEQ multiplex PCR, and TCRdb's table has in-frame clones only and misses some. The table has fewer than 45,000 clones, roughly 85% seen once. The source material was peripheral blood. Receptor source: a human donor in a cohort sampled during active COVID-19.

The chain uses TRBV3-1 (or the pseudogene TRBV3-2) and TRBJ1-1, with TRBD1 identical over 8 bases. Trimming at V came to 11 bases and at J to 2 bases, leaving 7 bases not matched to a gene. Germline lookup yields CDR1 LGHDT and CDR2 YNNKEL (reference sequence). The CDR3 covers 13 residues. The CDR3 loop reads CASGQAQNTEAFF. In DNA, the CDR3 is TGTGCCTCGGGACAGGCCCAAAACACTGAAGCTTTCTTT.

The chain employs TRBV7-9 and TRBJ2-2; 10 bases match TRBD1. The CDR3 runs to 15 residues. With 3 bases clipped from V and 7 bases from J, the junction kept 5 bases outside the gene matches. Germline V gene data show CDR1 as SEHNR and CDR2 as FQNEAQ (reference sequence). CDR3 nucleotides: TGTGCCAGCAGCTTTGGACAGGGGGTTGGCGGGGAGCTGTTTTTT. This translates into CASSFGQGVGGELFF.

This clone was observed a single time. The chain combines TRBV10-3 with TRBJ2-5, with D possibly being TRBD1 (5 bases). This CDR3 comprises 14 residues. Trimming pared 2 bases from V and 0 bases from J, leaving 7 bases between. CDR1 and CDR2 (germline): ENHRY, SYGVKD. The DNA of the CDR3 is TGTGCCATCAGTGAGGACAGTAACCAAGAGACCCAGTACTTC. This gives the protein CAISEDSNQETQYF.

The V gene is TRBV5-4, the J gene TRBJ1-2, with a weak D call TRBD1 (6 bases). The CDR3 runs to 16 residues. Trimming took 0 bases from V and 2 from J, leaving 14 bases between them. Germline CDR1 SGHNT, CDR2 YYREEE (reference sequence). The CDR3 nucleotides read TGTGCCAGCAGCTTGGCCGCGGGGGGCGCCAACTATGGCTACACCTTC. As protein: CASSLAAGGANYGYTF.

The chain joins TRBV5-4 to TRBJ2-2; 9 nucleotides match TRBD2. After removal of 4 bases from V and 1 base from J, the junction contained 8 bases not matched to a gene. Germline V lookup: CDR1 SGHNT, CDR2 YYREEE (reference sequence). The CDR3 spans 17 residues. CDR3 loop: CASSGRKRGVNTGELFF. The CDR3 DNA is TGTGCCAGCAGCGGCCGAAAGCGGGGGGTGAACACCGGGGAGCTGTTTTTT. Full variable domain (outside the CDR3, taken from reference TRBV5-4 and TRBJ2-2): ETGVTQSPTHLIKTRGQQVTLRCSSQSGHNTVSWYQQALGQGPQFIFQYYREEENGRGNFPPRFSGLQFPNYSSELNVNALELDDSALYLCASSGRKRGVNTGELFFGEGSRLTVL.

This CDR3 reads CASSEPSTKETQYF. The CDR3 DNA reads TGTGCCAGCAGTGAACCCAGCACTAAAGAGACCCAGTACTTC. V gene TRBV25-1 combines with J gene TRBJ2-5; D gene uncertain. Between the trimmed V and J ends, which lost 2 bases and 3 bases, there was a span of 10 bases. The V gene's germline CDR1 is MGHDK and CDR2 SYGVNS. The CDR3 is made up of 14 amino acids.

The chain combines TRBV5-1 with TRBJ2-6; D is unclear. Trimming cost V 2 bases and J 2 bases, with 8 bases left between them. CDR3 length: 15 amino acids. Per germline, CDR1 SGHRS and CDR2 YFSETQ. The DNA for the CDR3 is TGCGCCAGCAGCTTCCAGGTGGCTGGGGCCAACGTCCTGACTTTC. As protein: CASSFQVAGANVLTF.

The chain recombines TRBV6-5 with TRBJ2-7; D might be TRBD2 (5 bases). Germline CDR1 and CDR2: MNHEY and SVGAGI. Trimming took 2 bases from V and 1 from J, leaving 15 bases between them. CDR3 length: 16 residues. The CDR3 is CASSYLGPSKSYEQYF. The CDR3 DNA follows: TGTGCCAGCAGTTACCTAGGTCCTAGCAAGTCCTACGAGCAGTACTTC.

The rearrangement links TRBV3-1 (or the pseudogene TRBV3-2) to TRBJ2-7, with 9 bases fitting TRBD2. V shed 3 bases, J shed 7 bases, and the junction held 13 bases outside the gene matches. The CDR3 runs to 16 residues. Germline CDR1 LGHDT, CDR2 YNNKEL (reference sequence). The CDR3 protein is CASSHLAGGPQGEQYF. DNA of the CDR3: TGTGCCAGCAGCCACTTGGCGGGGGGGCCCCAGGGAGAGCAGTACTTC.

This CDR3 is CASSLAGPTGETQYF. CDR3 bases: TGCGCCAGCAGCTTGGCCGGTCCTACGGGGGAGACCCAGTACTTC. V usage is TRBV5-1 and J usage is TRBJ2-5; tentative D call: TRBD2 (5 bases). V lost 0 bases, J lost 5 bases, and 14 bases lay in between. Germline CDR1 SGHRS, CDR2 YFSETQ. The CDR3 spans 15 residues.

The V and J genes are TRBV15 and TRBJ2-1; TRBD1 matches at 8 bases. Unmatched junction bases numbered 10, after V lost 0 bases and J lost 3 bases. The CDR3 is 18 residues long. Germline CDR1 is LNHNV and CDR2 is YYDKDF (reference sequence). CDR3 nucleotides: TGTGCCACCAGCAGAGACTTCCTGACAGGGGAACGCTACAATGAGCAGTTCTTC. This codes for CATSRDFLTGERYNEQFF.

The sample holds one count of this clone. The genes are TRBV18 and TRBJ1-5; 9 positions agree with TRBD1. The CDR3 sequence is 15 residues long. With V trimmed by 3 bases and J by 7 bases, 7 bases remained unmatched. Germline CDR1 reads KGHSH; CDR2 reads LQKENI. The CDR3 DNA reads as TGTGCCAGCTCACCGCCGGGACAGGGAATCCAGCCCCAGCATTTT. It codes for CASSPPGQGIQPQHF.

This sequence joins TRBV2 and TRBJ1-4, with D possibly TRBD1 on 6 matching bases. Per germline, CDR1 SNHLY and CDR2 FYNNEI. The V and J ends lost 6 bases and 4 bases respectively, with 18 bases between them. There are 16 residues in the CDR3. The CDR3 DNA sequence: TGTGCCAGCAGCCGATCCTGGACAGCTAATAATGAAAAACTGTTTTTT. As protein: CASSRSWTANNEKLFF.

The chain links TRBV7-2 to TRBJ2-5; TRBD1 might be the D (7 bases). V was cut by 6 bases and J by 1 base, with 12 bases left in between. The germline gives CDR1 SGHTA, CDR2 FQGNSA. This CDR3 is built from 14 residues. CDR3 region: CASRPQGGQETQYF. The CDR3 nucleotides are TGTGCCAGCAGGCCCCAGGGGGGCCAAGAGACCCAGTACTTC.

The chain links TRBV18 to TRBJ2-2, with D possibly TRBD1 on 5 matching bases. Germline V gives CDR1 KGHSH, CDR2 LQKENI. Between the trimmed V and J ends, which lost 3 bases and 1 base, there was a span of 15 bases. CDR3 size: 17 residues. The CDR3 bases are TGTGCCAGCTCACCCACACGGCGGCAGGGGAACACCGGGGAGCTGTTTTTT. Translated: CASSPTRRQGNTGELFF.

V gene TRBV19 combines with J gene TRBJ2-7; 10 bases are a match to TRBD2. V lost 4 bases to trimming and J lost 2 bases; unmatched junction nucleotides: 5. The germline V gene has CDR1 LNHDA and CDR2 SQIVND (reference sequence). The length of the CDR3 is 15 residues. CDR3 in DNA: TGTGCCAGTAGTACCGATAGCGGGGGGACCTACGAGCAGTACTTC. This codes for CASSTDSGGTYEQYF.

The genes are TRBV19 and TRBJ1-1; D uncertain. Germline V gene sequence: CDR1 LNHDA, CDR2 SQIVND (reference sequence). There are 15 residues in the CDR3. The germline V and J ends were trimmed by 6 bases and 0 bases, with 14 bases remaining between them. DNA for the CDR3: TGTGCCAGTAGGCGACAACAGACCATGAACACTGAAGCTTTCTTT. As protein: CASRRQQTMNTEAFF.

This chain links TRBV11-1 with TRBJ2-7; 7 bases align to TRBD2. In germline, CDR1 is SGHAT, CDR2 FQDESV (reference sequence). The CDR3 runs to 14 residues. V was clipped by 4 bases and J by 2 bases; unmatched bases: 5. CDR3 sequence reads: CASSSPGRAYEQYF. DNA of the CDR3: TGTGCCAGCAGCTCCCCGGGGAGGGCCTACGAGCAGTACTTC.

The chain links TRBV27 to TRBJ2-2; 8 bases fit TRBD1. The CDR3 spans 17 residues. The germline V gene has CDR1 MNHEY and CDR2 SMNVEV (reference sequence). V lost 1 base to trimming and J lost 5 bases; unmatched junction nucleotides: 9. CDR3 protein: CASSLFGQGAITGELFF. DNA of the CDR3: TGTGCCAGCAGTTTATTTGGTCAGGGGGCAATAACCGGGGAGCTGTTTTTT.

The genes are TRBV20-1 and TRBJ2-7; the D gene is possibly TRBD2 (6 bases). The V and J ends lost 3 bases and 3 bases respectively, with 15 bases between them. The CDR3 consists of 14 residues. The germline V gene has CDR1 DFQATT and CDR2 SNEGSKA (reference sequence). CDR3 sequence: CSASPAGNGYEQYF. The CDR3 region has the DNA TGCAGTGCTAGTCCTGCGGGGAATGGCTACGAGCAGTACTTC.

The chain employs TRBV10-1 and TRBJ1-1; D is perhaps TRBD1 (6 bases). Germline V gene lookup returns CDR1 WNHNN and CDR2 SYGVQD (reference sequence). The CDR3 contains 15 residues. V was shortened by 4 bases and J by 1 base, with 13 bases between the two germline ends. The CDR3 sequence: CASSGGPVPNTEAFF. The CDR3 DNA follows: TGCGCCAGCAGTGGGGGGCCAGTCCCGAACACTGAAGCTTTCTTT.

The gene calls are TRBV18 and TRBJ1-5; a possible D gene is TRBD1 (6 bases). CDR1 is KGHSH, CDR2 LQKENI, per germline. The CDR3 consists of 13 residues. Trimming left V 3 bases short and J 4 bases short, with 7 bases between. The CDR3 reads CASSPDRNQPQHF. Here the CDR3 DNA reads TGTGCCAGCTCACCCGACAGGAATCAGCCCCAGCATTTT.

The rearrangement uses TRBV19 and TRBJ1-2, with D maybe TRBD1 (5 bases). V was pared by 5 bases and J by 3 bases, with 16 bases between. This CDR3 comprises 15 residues. The germline V gene has CDR1 LNHDA and CDR2 SQIVND (reference sequence). The CDR3 loop reads CASSDPDGGDYGYTF. CDR3 nucleotides: TGTGCCAGTAGTGATCCGGACGGGGGGGACTATGGCTACACCTTC.

The J gene is TRBJ2-3, the V gene TRBV29-1, with 9 bases matching TRBD1. Germline V gene lookup returns CDR1 SQVTM and CDR2 ANQGSEA. V was pared by 2 bases and J by 14 bases, with 23 bases of the junction left unmatched. The CDR3 loop spans 17 amino acids. The CDR3 protein is CSVEQRGVTGGSSGMYF. In DNA, the CDR3 is TGCAGCGTTGAACAACGCGGAGTAACAGGGGGCTCAAGTGGCATGTATTTT.

The chain recombines TRBV14 with TRBJ1-6; D unclear. V dropped 0 bases and J dropped 4 bases, with 4 bases sitting between them. The germline CDR1 and CDR2 sequences are SGHDN and FVKESK. The CDR3 runs to 14 residues. In DNA, the CDR3 is TGTGCCAGCAGCCAAGAAGCTTATAATTCACCCCTCCACTTT. As protein: CASSQEAYNSPLHF.

The chain recombines TRBV5-1 with TRBJ2-5, with TRBD2 as a possible D gene (7 bases). The germline CDR1 and CDR2 sequences are SGHRS and YFSETQ. V lost 7 bases and J 5 bases, leaving 18 bases between the germline ends. There are 14 residues in the CDR3. CDR3 coding DNA: TGCGCCAGCGCCAGGGGAGGGGCAGGGGAGACCCAGTACTTC. It yields the protein CASARGGAGETQYF.